Sequencing of this T cell receptor beta chain was carried out in a study of blood T cell repertoires in COVID-19. About the study: PBMCs, B-cell-depleted T cells, or T cells were the source of the cDNA or gDNA that made up the material.

The V gene end was trimmed by 3 bases and the J gene end by 5 bases; junction bases not matched to a gene: 12. CDR3 size: 16 residues. Germline CDR1 and CDR2: SGHVS and FNYEAQ. Only in-frame clones appear in the TCRdb table, and some are missing; sequencing was by immunoSEQ multiplex PCR. The profile shows roughly 58,000 clones, 84% of them singletons. By sample fraction, this clone is medium-sized. Sequencing used peripheral blood. This TCR was sampled from a man in his sixties or seventies with active COVID-19. The chain carries TRBV7-6 and TRBJ2-7; 8 bases are a match to TRBD1. DNA for the CDR3: TGTGCCAGCAGCTTCCTGACAGGGGACGGGGCCCACGAGCAGTACTTC. Residues: CASSFLTGDGAHEQYF.